Shown below are 3 T cell receptor beta chains from a single sample sequenced in a study of blood T cell repertoires in COVID-19. Produced via immunoSEQ multiplex PCR; TCRdb's table is partial and in-frame only. The top ten clones hold 3% to 3.5% of a sample with some 220,000 clones, 80% to 85% of them seen once. The sequenced material came from peripheral blood. Receptor source: a woman between 25 and 40 years old who had recovered from COVID-19.

This chain connects TRBV28 to TRBJ2-3, with 12 bases aligning to TRBD2. The germline CDR1 and CDR2 sequences are MDHEN and SYDVKM. V was clipped by 2 bases and J by 0 bases; unmatched bases: 6. This CDR3 region has 18 residues. The CDR3, as DNA: TGTGCCAGCAGTTTAGTGGCTAGCGGGAGGGCCAGCACAGATACGCAGTATTTT. Translating gives CASSLVASGRASTDTQYF.

Points on this clone: At the DNA level, this CDR3 is encoded by other sequences in the same sample as well. J is TRBJ2-6 and V is TRBV6-4; the D gene is possibly TRBD1 (5 bases). V lost 3 bases, J lost 0 bases, and 9 bases lay in between. The CDR3 has 16 amino acids. Germline V lookup: CDR1 MRHNA, CDR2 SNTAGT. This chain's CDR3 is CASSDGHHSGANVLTF. CDR3 nucleotide sequence: TGTGCCAGCAGTGATGGACACCACTCTGGGGCCAACGTCCTGACTTTC.

The chain combines TRBV24-1 with TRBJ2-1; TRBD2 matches at 11 bases. Germline V gives CDR1 KGHDR, CDR2 SFDVKD. V trimming: 4 bases; J trimming: 7 bases; junction bases outside the gene matches: 5. The CDR3 is 15 amino acids. CDR3 nucleotide sequence: TGTGCCACCAGTGACCGGACTAGCGGGCCTAATGAGCAGTTCTTC. Translation: CATSDRTSGPNEQFF.